This TCR beta chain is drawn from a study of technical replicates of blood from several donors. The germline V and J ends were trimmed by 2 bases and 5 bases, with 16 bases remaining between them. This CDR3 comprises 15 residues. Sequencing used immunoSEQ multiplex PCR; TCRdb keeps in-frame clones, though not all of them. The sample gives fewer than 90,000 clones, about 96% of which show up once; approximately 0.2% is in the top ten. The sample taken for sequencing was T cells isolated from PBMCs. The receptor was derived from a human donor in good health. The gene calls are TRBV5-7 and TRBJ1-2, with D maybe TRBD1 (5 bases). TRBV5-7 is flagged as an ORF with uncertain function. The CDR3 DNA sequence: TGTGCCAGCAGCTTTACGGACACAATTGGGTATGGCTACACCTTC. Protein sequence: CASSFTDTIGYGYTF.